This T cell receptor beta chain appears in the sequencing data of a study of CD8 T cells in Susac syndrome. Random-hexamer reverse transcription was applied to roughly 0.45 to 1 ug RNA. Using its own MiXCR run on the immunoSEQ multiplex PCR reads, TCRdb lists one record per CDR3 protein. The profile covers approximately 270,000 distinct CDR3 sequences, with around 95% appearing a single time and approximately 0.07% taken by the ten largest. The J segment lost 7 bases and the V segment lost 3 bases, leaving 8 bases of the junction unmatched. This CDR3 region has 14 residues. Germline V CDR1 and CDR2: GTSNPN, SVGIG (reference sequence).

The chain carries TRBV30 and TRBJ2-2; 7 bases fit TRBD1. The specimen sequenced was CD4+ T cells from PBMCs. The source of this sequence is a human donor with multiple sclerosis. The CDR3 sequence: CAWRQGFSLGELFF. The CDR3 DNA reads TGTGCCTGGAGACAGGGGTTCTCTCTCGGGGAGCTGTTTTTT. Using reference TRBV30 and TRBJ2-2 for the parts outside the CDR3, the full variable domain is SQTIHQWPATLVQPVGSPLSLECTVEGTSNPNLYWYRQAAGRGLQLLFYSVGIGQISSEVPQNLSASRPQDRQFILSSKKLLLSDSGFYLCAWRQGFSLGELFFGEGSRLTVL.